A single sample is the source of the 27 T cell receptor beta chains below, sequenced in a study of shared clonotypes between healthy human individuals. Assay: immunoSEQ multiplex PCR; the TCRdb copy retains only in-frame clones and omits some. Here the sample spans approximately 810,000 clones, around 93% being singletons. Naive CD8 cells, CD45RO-negative and positively selected for CCR7, excluded terminally differentiated effector memory CD45RA+ cells. Material for sequencing was naive CD8+ T cells sorted from blood. The receptor source for this set is a man aged 25 to 40 in good health.

The chain couples TRBV27 to TRBJ1-4; no clear D. CDR1 is MNHEY and CDR2 is SMNVEV in the germline V gene (reference sequence). The length of the CDR3 is 13 residues. V lost 4 bases to trimming and J lost 4 bases, with 7 bases between them. The CDR3 sequence: CASSYGINEKLFF. As DNA, the CDR3 is TGTGCCAGCAGTTATGGGATTAATGAAAAACTGTTTTTT.

A few counts support this clone. The sample holds other DNA sequences that translate to the same CDR3. V is TRBV27 and J is TRBJ2-7; D call uncertain. CDR1 and CDR2 from the germline V gene are MNHEY and SMNVEV (reference sequence). This CDR3 is 12 amino acids long. Trimming pared 4 bases from V and 0 bases from J, leaving 4 bases between. CDR3 protein: CASSSSSYEQYF. DNA for the CDR3: TGTGCCAGCAGTTCTTCCTCCTACGAGCAGTACTTC.

This clone was detected once. The chain recombines TRBV6-1 with TRBJ2-3; perhaps D is TRBD1 or TRBD2 (5 bases each). The CDR3 has 15 residues. Trimming pared 7 bases from V and 0 bases from J, leaving 14 bases between. Looked up from germline, CDR1 is MNHNS and CDR2 is SASEGT. CDR3 coding DNA: TGTGCCAGCACCGGTTTGTGGGACAGCACAGATACGCAGTATTTT. Its protein product is CASTGLWDSTDTQYF.

The V gene is TRBV6-1, the J gene TRBJ2-3; tentatively, D is TRBD1 (6 bases). This CDR3 is built from 15 residues. Germline values: CDR1 MNHNS, CDR2 SASEGT. The V and J ends lost 4 bases and 6 bases respectively, with 17 bases between them. The CDR3 DNA sequence: TGTGCCAGCAGTGCGAGAGGGGGTGTTTTTGATACGCAGTATTTT. As protein: CASSARGGVFDTQYF.

To note about this clone: It differs at one base from a far larger clone, so likely a read error. This specimen includes other DNA sequences encoding the same CDR3. The chain carries TRBV9 and TRBJ1-1, with D unresolved. CDR1 is SGDLS and CDR2 is YYNGEE in the germline V gene. There are 13 residues in the CDR3. CDR3 region: CASSPQRNTEAFF. Here the CDR3 DNA reads TGCGCCAGCAGCCCCCAACGGAACACTGAAGCTTTCTTT.

The chain links TRBV7-9 to TRBJ2-7; no reliable D call. Germline V gene lookup returns CDR1 SEHNR and CDR2 FQNEAQ (reference sequence). V lost 3 bases to trimming and J lost 4 bases, with 22 bases between them. CDR3 length equals 17 residues. The CDR3 bases are TGTGCCAGCAGCTTTCCTCCGGTCCTGGAGACGGCATACGAGCAGTACTTC. Protein sequence: CASSFPPVLETAYEQYF.

This chain joins TRBV6-4 and TRBJ2-1; TRBD2 matches at 10 bases. CDR1 is MRHNA and CDR2 is SNTAGT in the germline V gene. V dropped 0 bases and J dropped 8; count of bases not matched to a gene: 4. The CDR3 contains 15 residues. The CDR3 DNA sequence: TGTGCCAGCAGTGACTCAACTAGCGGGAATTATGAGCAGTTCTTC. It is translated as CASSDSTSGNYEQFF.

This clone was seen only once. V gene TRBV7-9 combines with J gene TRBJ2-7; D unresolved. Germline CDR1 is SEHNR and CDR2 is FQNEAQ (reference sequence). V gave up 3 bases and J gave up 3 bases, with 9 bases separating them. The CDR3 spans 13 residues. CDR3 in DNA: TGTGCCAGCAGCTTCCCCTCGCGCTACGAGCAGTACTTC. Translating it yields CASSFPSRYEQYF.

The J gene is TRBJ2-1, the V gene TRBV25-1, with 9 bases aligning to TRBD1. J gave up 4 bases and V 5 bases, and 9 bases lay outside the gene matches. Germline CDR1 reads MGHDK; CDR2 reads SYGVNS. The CDR3 length is 16 residues. CDR3 sequence reads: CASSSRDRVGYNEQFF. CDR3 DNA: TGTGCCAGCAGTTCGCGGGACAGGGTTGGGTACAATGAGCAGTTCTTC.

The rearrangement links TRBV27 to TRBJ2-7; the match to TRBD1 covers 7 bases. Germline V CDR1 and CDR2: MNHEY, SMNVEV (reference sequence). With 5 bases clipped from V and 3 bases from J, the junction kept 10 bases outside the gene matches. This CDR3 is 15 amino acids long. CDR3 coding DNA: TGTGCCAGCAGTCCATGGGACAGATTACACTACGAGCAGTACTTC. Translation: CASSPWDRLHYEQYF.

CDR3 bases: TGTGCCAGCAGCCCTAGCGGGTACTCCTACAATGAGCAGTTCTTC. Residues: CASSPSGYSYNEQFF. The chain has TRBV7-2 and TRBJ2-1, with 8 bases aligning to TRBD2. J gave up 0 bases and V 5 bases, and 3 bases lay outside the gene matches. This CDR3 has 15 amino acids. Germline V gene sequence: CDR1 SGHTA, CDR2 FQGNSA.

The CDR3 nucleotides read TGTGCCAGTAGCCCCATCGGACAGGGGACTGGTGCCTACGAGCAGTACTTC. It translates to CASSPIGQGTGAYEQYF. The genes are TRBV19 and TRBJ2-7, with TRBD1 identical over 9 bases. CDR1 is LNHDA and CDR2 is SQIVND in the germline V gene (reference sequence). J gave up 2 bases and V 6 bases, and 14 bases lay outside the gene matches. CDR3 length equals 17 residues. The full variable domain, in which reference TRBV19 and TRBJ2-7 provide the parts outside the CDR3, is DGGITQSPKYLFRKEGQNVTLSCEQNLNHDAMYWYRQDPGQGLRLIYYSQIVNDFQKGDIAEGYSVSREKKESFPLTVTSAQKNPTAFYLCASSPIGQGTGAYEQYFGPGTRLTVT.

The J gene is TRBJ2-3, the V gene TRBV6-1; D is ambiguous. This CDR3 comprises 15 residues. Per the germline V gene, CDR1 is MNHNS and CDR2 is SASEGT. Trimming removed 2 bases from V and 0 bases from J, with 9 bases in between. This CDR3 reads CASSEQAISTDTQYF. DNA for the CDR3: TGTGCCAGCAGTGAACAAGCTATTAGCACAGATACGCAGTATTTT.

This clone appeared a few times. This chain uses TRBV7-2 with TRBJ1-2; unclear D gene. Trimming stripped 5 bases from V and 8 bases from J, with 15 bases between. CDR1 is SGHTA and CDR2 is FQGNSA in the germline V gene. The CDR3 has 13 amino acids. The CDR3 loop is CASSNSGEEGYTF. The CDR3 DNA is TGTGCCAGCAGCAACTCGGGTGAGGAGGGCTACACCTTC.

J is TRBJ2-5 and V is TRBV5-5; D is uncertain. Per germline, CDR1 SGHKS and CDR2 YYEKEE (reference sequence). Trimming cost V 2 bases and J 0 bases, with 17 bases left between them. This CDR3 spans 17 amino acids. Here the CDR3 reads CASSLDWLGMYQETQYF. CDR3 coding DNA: TGTGCCAGCAGCTTAGATTGGTTAGGGATGTACCAAGAGACCCAGTACTTC.

This rearrangement joins TRBV27 to TRBJ2-1, with 9 bases identical to TRBD2. The CDR3 covers 16 residues. The germline CDR1 and CDR2 sequences are MNHEY and SMNVEV (reference sequence). J lost 6 bases, V lost 6 bases, and 12 bases had no gene match. The CDR3 bases are TGTGCCAGCAGCGCACATGTAGCGGGAGAATCCAATGAGCAGTTCTTC. As protein: CASSAHVAGESNEQFF.

The gene calls are TRBV7-9 and TRBJ2-7; the D gene is possibly TRBD2 (6 bases). This CDR3 comprises 16 residues. Germline lookup yields CDR1 SEHNR and CDR2 FQNEAQ (reference sequence). Between the trimmed V and J ends, which lost 5 bases and 5 bases, there was a span of 22 bases. Written as DNA, the CDR3 is TGTGCCAGCAGCGAACCGCGGGACCCGCCTTACCACGAGCAGTACTTC. Encoded protein: CASSEPRDPPYHEQYF.

This sequence joins TRBV9 and TRBJ2-3, with 11 bases matching TRBD2. CDR3 length equals 16 residues. The V gene end was trimmed by 5 bases and the J gene end by 0 bases; junction bases not matched to a gene: 5. The germline gives CDR1 SGDLS, CDR2 YYNGEE. As DNA, the CDR3 is TGTGCCAGCAGTGAGACTAGCGGGACTAGCACAGATACGCAGTATTTT. As protein: CASSETSGTSTDTQYF. Together with reference TRBV9 and TRBJ2-3, the CDR3 gives the full variable domain: DSGVTQTPKHLITATGQRVTLRCSPRSGDLSVYWYQQSLDQGLQFLIQYYNGEERAKGNILERFSAQQFPDLHSELNLSSLELGDSALYFCASSETSGTSTDTQYFGPGTRLTVL.

The V call is TRBV6-1, the J call TRBJ2-3, with D uncertain. Trimming pared 1 base from V and 2 bases from J, leaving 7 bases between. In germline, CDR1 is MNHNS, CDR2 SASEGT. The CDR3 is 14 amino acids. The CDR3 protein is CASSEGRATDTQYF. The CDR3 coding sequence is TGTGCCAGCAGTGAAGGGCGTGCCACAGATACGCAGTATTTT.

The sample holds a few counts of this clone. The chain joins TRBV15 to TRBJ2-1; D is unclear. This CDR3 has 15 residues. Germline V gene lookup returns CDR1 LNHNV and CDR2 YYDKDF (reference sequence). Trimming cost V 6 bases and J 5 bases, with 17 bases left between them. In DNA, the CDR3 is TGTGCCACCAGTTTCGGAGTGACTGCAGACAATGAGCAGTTCTTC. The encoded protein is CATSFGVTADNEQFF.

The sample holds one count of this clone. The V gene is TRBV4-3, the J gene TRBJ2-1; D is unclear. The germline V gene has CDR1 LGHNA and CDR2 YSLEER. CDR3 length: 14 amino acids. Trimming took off 0 bases at V and 8 bases at J, with 11 bases between the two ends. CDR3 nucleotides: TGCGCCAGCAGCCAAGATCTGGGGATCGATGAGCAGTTCTTC. Its protein product is CASSQDLGIDEQFF.

The V gene is TRBV7-9, the J gene TRBJ2-2, with no clear D. The germline CDR1 and CDR2 sequences are SEHNR and FQNEAQ (reference sequence). V was cut by 7 bases and J by 8 bases, with 8 bases left in between. The CDR3 extends over 11 amino acids. Written as DNA, the CDR3 is TGTGCCAGCACCCTAGGGGGGGAGCTGTTTTTT. This codes for CASTLGGELFF. Variable domain in full (rest from reference TRBV7-9 and TRBJ2-2): DTGVSQNPRHKITKRGQNVTFRCDPISEHNRLYWYRQTLGQGPEFLTYFQNEAQLEKSRLLSDRFSAERPKGSFSTLEIQRTEQGDSAMYLCASTLGGELFFGEGSRLTVL.

V is TRBV7-9 and J is TRBJ2-1; maybe TRBD1 (6 bases). CDR3 size: 13 residues. V was shortened by 5 bases and J by 7 bases, with 12 bases between the two germline ends. The germline V gene has CDR1 SEHNR and CDR2 FQNEAQ (reference sequence). This chain's CDR3 is CASSDTQGNEQFF. The CDR3 DNA is TGTGCCAGCAGCGATACCCAGGGGAATGAGCAGTTCTTC.

The chain carries TRBV4-3 and TRBJ2-7; TRBD1 might be the D (6 bases). Germline CDR1 and CDR2: LGHNA and YSLEER. The CDR3 contains 15 residues. The ends were cut back, 2 bases at V and 4 bases at J, with 15 bases in the middle. The CDR3 DNA follows: TGCGCCAGCAGCCAAACCCGGACAGTTCAATACGAGCAGTACTTC. This gives the protein CASSQTRTVQYEQYF.

The chain employs TRBV13 and TRBJ2-1; TRBD2 agrees at 14 bases. The germline gives CDR1 PRHDT, CDR2 FYEKMQ (reference sequence). V shed 3 bases and J 7 bases; nucleotides not matched to a gene: 2. The CDR3 is 15 amino acids. CDR3 bases: TGTGCCAGCAGCTTGGGACTAGCGGGAGATAATGAGCAGTTCTTC. Translated, it gives CASSLGLAGDNEQFF.

This chain uses TRBV28 with TRBJ2-7; 8 bases map to TRBD1. Trimming cost V 3 bases and J 3 bases; bases outside gene matches: 4. Germline assignment: CDR1 MDHEN and CDR2 SYDVKM. The CDR3 sequence is 14 residues long. CDR3 residues: CASSLGQAHYEQYF. Here the CDR3 DNA reads TGTGCCAGCAGTTTGGGACAGGCTCACTACGAGCAGTACTTC.

The CDR3 here is CAISDGLAASTDTQYF. DNA for the CDR3: TGTGCCATCAGTGACGGACTAGCGGCTAGCACAGATACGCAGTATTTT. V is TRBV10-3 and J is TRBJ2-3; 10 positions agree with TRBD2. CDR1 and CDR2 from the germline V gene are ENHRY and SYGVKD. Trimming removed 3 bases from V and 0 bases from J; junction bases left unmatched: 3. This CDR3 spans 16 amino acids.